The text below deals with one T cell receptor beta chain. The antigen is undetermined. This sample is drawn from a study of cytomegalovirus exposure and HLA in healthy donors. Findings and caveats of the study: Other equally common chains were less clonally expanded than HLA-associated TCR beta chains, a later analysis showed.

Primers for the PCR totalled 60 Vbeta and 13 Jbeta. The method was immunoSEQ multiplex PCR; TCRdb's version includes in-frame clones alone and lacks a portion of them. The repertoire holds over 130,000 clones, with about 84% as singletons. What was sequenced was PBMCs. This TCR derives from a woman aged 40 to 50 in good health and CMV-seropositive.

The CDR3 sequence: CASGLANSYNEQFF. CDR3 DNA sequence: TGTGCCAGCGGACTAGCGAACTCCTACAATGAGCAGTTCTTC. This chain uses TRBV5-6 with TRBJ2-1; 9 nucleotides line up with TRBD2. The CDR3 consists of 14 residues. Per germline, CDR1 SGHDT and CDR2 YYEEEE. The V segment lost 7 bases and the J segment 0 bases; nucleotides outside the gene matches: 2.